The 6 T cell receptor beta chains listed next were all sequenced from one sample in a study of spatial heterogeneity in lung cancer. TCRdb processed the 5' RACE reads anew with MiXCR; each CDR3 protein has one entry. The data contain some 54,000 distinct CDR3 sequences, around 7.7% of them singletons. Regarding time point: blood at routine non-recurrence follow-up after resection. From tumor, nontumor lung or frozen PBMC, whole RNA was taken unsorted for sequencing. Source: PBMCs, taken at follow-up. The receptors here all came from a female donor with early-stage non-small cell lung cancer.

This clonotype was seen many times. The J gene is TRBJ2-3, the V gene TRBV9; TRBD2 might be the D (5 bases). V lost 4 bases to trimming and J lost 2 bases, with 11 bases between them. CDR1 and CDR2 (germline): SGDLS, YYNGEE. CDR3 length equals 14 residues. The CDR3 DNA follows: TGTGCCAGCAGCCTTAACGGGGACACAGATACGCAGTATTTT. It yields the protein CASSLNGDTDTQYF. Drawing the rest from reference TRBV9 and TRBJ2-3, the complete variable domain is DSGVTQTPKHLITATGQRVTLRCSPRSGDLSVYWYQQSLDQGLQFLIQYYNGEERAKGNILERFSAQQFPDLHSELNLSSLELGDSALYFCASSLNGDTDTQYFGPGTRLTVL.

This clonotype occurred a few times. The chain's CDR3 is CASSLGDRVQETQYF. In DNA, the CDR3 is TGTGCCAGCAGCTTAGGCGACAGGGTCCAAGAGACCCAGTACTTC. The genes are TRBV7-9 and TRBJ2-5; 7 nucleotides align to TRBD1. The V gene's germline CDR1 is SEHNR and CDR2 FQNEAQ (reference sequence). The CDR3 consists of 15 residues. The V segment lost 1 base and the J segment 1 base; nucleotides outside the gene matches: 3.

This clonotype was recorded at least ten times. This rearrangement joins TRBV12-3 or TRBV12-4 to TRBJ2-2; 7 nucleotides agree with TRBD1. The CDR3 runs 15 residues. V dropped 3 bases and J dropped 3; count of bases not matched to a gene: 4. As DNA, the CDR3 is TGTGCCAGCAGTTTGGGGCAGGGGGACACCGGGGAGCTGTTTTTT. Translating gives CASSLGQGDTGELFF.

The CDR3 protein is CATTGYDRGGQPQHF. CDR3 DNA sequence: TGTGCCACCACGGGATACGACAGGGGTGGACAGCCCCAGCATTTT. The rearrangement joins TRBV19 to TRBJ1-5, with 8 bases identical to TRBD1. The CDR3 runs 15 residues. With V trimmed by 10 bases and J by 7 bases, 15 bases remained unmatched. The germline V gene has CDR1 LNHDA and CDR2 SQIVND (reference sequence).

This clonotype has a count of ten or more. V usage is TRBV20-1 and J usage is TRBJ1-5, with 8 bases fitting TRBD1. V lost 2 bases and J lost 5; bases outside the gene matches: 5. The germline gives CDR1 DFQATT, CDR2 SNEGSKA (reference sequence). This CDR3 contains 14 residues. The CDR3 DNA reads TGCAGTGCTAGATCGGACAGGGAACATCAGCCCCAGCATTTT. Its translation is CSARSDREHQPQHF.

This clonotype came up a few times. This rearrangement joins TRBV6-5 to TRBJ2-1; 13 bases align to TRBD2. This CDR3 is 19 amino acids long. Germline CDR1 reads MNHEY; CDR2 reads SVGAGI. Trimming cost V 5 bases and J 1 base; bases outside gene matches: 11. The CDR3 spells CASSLTRLAGGVSYNEQFF. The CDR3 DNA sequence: TGTGCCAGCAGTCTGACCCGACTAGCGGGGGGTGTGTCCTACAATGAGCAGTTCTTC.